Here is one T cell receptor (beta chain) with its context. This record comes from a study of radiotherapy plus CTLA-4 blockade in lung cancer. V lost 4 bases, J lost 3 bases, and 13 bases lay in between. Germline CDR1 is SGHTA and CDR2 is FQGNSA. This CDR3 spans 14 amino acids. The repertoire was sequenced with immunoSEQ multiplex PCR; TCRdb's copy has only in-frame clones and lacks some. The repertoire holds more than 75,000 clones, 60% to 75% seen once, with around 3% in the top ten. Sequencing was performed on peripheral blood, taken from a patient treated with radiotherapy plus ipilimumab. This chain joins TRBV7-2 and TRBJ2-7; D is undetermined. The receptor comes from a human donor with non-small cell lung cancer who had a partial response to radiotherapy plus ipilimumab. Some clones in this sample may be carry-over from other donors' samples. DNA of the CDR3: TGTGCCAGCAGCTCAAGAGAATTGAGCTACGAGCAGTACTTC. It yields the protein CASSSRELSYEQYF.